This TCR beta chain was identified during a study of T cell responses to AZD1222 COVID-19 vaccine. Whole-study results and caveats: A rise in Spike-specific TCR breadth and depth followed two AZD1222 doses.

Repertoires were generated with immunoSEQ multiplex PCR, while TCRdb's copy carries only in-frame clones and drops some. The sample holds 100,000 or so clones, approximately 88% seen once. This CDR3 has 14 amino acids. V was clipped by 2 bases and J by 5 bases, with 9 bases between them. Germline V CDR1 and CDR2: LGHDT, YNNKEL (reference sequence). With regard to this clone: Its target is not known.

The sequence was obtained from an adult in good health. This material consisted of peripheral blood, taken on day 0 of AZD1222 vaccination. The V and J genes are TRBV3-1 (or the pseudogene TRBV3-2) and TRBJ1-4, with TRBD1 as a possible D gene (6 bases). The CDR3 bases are TGTGCCAGCAGCCAATTCCAGGGGAATGAAAAACTGTTTTTT. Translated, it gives CASSQFQGNEKLFF.